The rows below give T cell receptor beta chains drawn from one sample of a study of patients and donors after allogeneic stem cell transplantation. TCRdb ran MiXCR on the RT-PCR reads and lists one entry per CDR3 protein. Of about 40,000 distinct CDR3 sequences listed, under 35% are singletons. Sequenced material: blood, either unsorted or a sorted T cell fraction (not recorded which). The receptor set was obtained from a human donor who was either an allogeneic HSCT recipient or a stem cell or donor lymphocyte infusion donor (not recorded which). It is not recorded whose cells these are; they may come from a transplant donor. CDR3s include the opening cysteine and the closing phenylalanine or tryptophan. D genes are given only for firm matches. Clone size is given for some rows only: seen once, a few or many times, or a class if the clone is expanded.

. | TRBJ1-2 | few | TRBV28 | CASSFLTDYGYTF | TGTGCCAGCAGTTTCCTGACGGACTATGGCTACACCTTC
TRBD1 | TRBJ2-5 | few | TRBV5-1 | CASSFSGQELETQYF | TGCGCCAGCAGCTTCTCCGGACAGGAACTAGAGACCCAGTACTTC
. | TRBJ2-7 | . | TRBV20-1 | CSASRGTNYEQYF | TGCAGTGCTAGTAGGGGTACAAACTACGAGCAGTACTTC
. | TRBJ2-1 | . | TRBV24-1 | CATSDLVSNLLF | TGTGCCACCAGTGATCTTGTTAGTAATCTCCTCTTC
TRBD2 | TRBJ2-1 | . | TRBV6-2/TRBV6-3 | CASSERERIYNEQFF | TGTGCCAGCAGTGAGCGGGAGAGAATCTACAATGAGCAGTTCTTC
TRBD2 | TRBJ2-1 | few | TRBV28 | CASRPGTSGSGEQFF | TGTGCCAGCAGGCCCGGGACTAGCGGGAGCGGAGAGCAGTTCTTC
. | TRBJ1-4 | few | TRBV28 | CASSLRRGTNEKLFF | TGTGCCAGCAGCCTCCGGAGGGGAACTAATGAAAAACTGTTTTTT
TRBD2 | TRBJ2-1 | few | TRBV12-3/TRBV12-4 | CASSSPSTSGRGRYNEQFF | TGTGCCAGCAGTTCCCCTTCGACTAGCGGGAGAGGTCGCTACAATGAGCAGTTCTTC
TRBD2 | TRBJ2-3 | . | TRBV6-6 | CASSYSSASGNTDTQYF | TGTGCCAGCAGTTACTCGTCGGCTAGCGGGAACACAGATACGCAGTATTTT
. | TRBJ2-7 | . | TRBV10-3 | CAISEGEKVYEQYF | TGTGCCATCAGTGAGGGGGAGAAGGTCTACGAGCAGTACTTC
. | TRBJ2-6 | few | TRBV28 | CASSLIRPDYFSGANVLTF | TGTGCCAGCAGTTTAATACGGCCCGATTATTTCTCTGGGGCCAACGTCCTGACTTTC
. | TRBJ1-4 | few | TRBV12-3/TRBV12-4 | CASSFRGGEKLFF | TGTGCCAGCAGTTTTAGGGGAGGTGAAAAACTGTTTTTT
. | TRBJ1-6 | many | TRBV10-3 | CAISDGGALNSPLHF | TGTGCCATCAGTGATGGGGGGGCTCTTAATTCACCCCTCCACTTT
. | TRBJ1-4 | few | TRBV15 | CATSRPFPRATNEKLFF | TGTGCCACCAGCAGACCCTTCCCACGGGCGACTAATGAAAAACTGTTTTTT
. | TRBJ2-4 | . | TRBV7-9 | CASSRSAGLDIQYF | TGTGCCAGCAGCCGGTCGGCAGGGTTAGACATTCAGTACTTC
TRBD2 | TRBJ2-7 | . | TRBV6-1 | CASRTSALPSYEQYF | TGTGCCAGCAGAACTAGCGCCTTGCCCTCCTACGAGCAGTACTTC
. | TRBJ2-2 | . | TRBV7-7 | CASSFYEAGELFF | TGTGCTAGCAGCTTCTACGAGGCCGGGGAGCTGTTTTTT
TRBD1 | TRBJ1-5 | few | TRBV20-1 | CSAVRDRGLKSNQPQHF | TGCAGTGCTGTCCGGGACAGGGGGCTTAAGAGCAATCAGCCCCAGCATTTT
. | TRBJ1-1 | many | TRBV5-1 | CASSLNRDTEAFF | TGCGCCAGCAGCTTGAACAGGGACACTGAAGCTTTCTTT
TRBD2 | TRBJ2-3 | . | TRBV12-3/TRBV12-4 | CASSRTSPSTDTQYF | TGTGCCAGCAGTCGGACTAGTCCTAGCACAGATACGCAGTATTTT
TRBD1 | TRBJ2-1 | . | TRBV10-3 | CAIRGTGGAYNEQFF | TGTGCCATCAGGGGGACAGGGGGGGCCTACAATGAGCAGTTCTTC
TRBD2 | TRBJ2-2 | few | TRBV7-3 | CASSTSGSTGELFF | TGTGCCAGCAGCACGAGCGGGAGCACCGGGGAGCTGTTTTTT
. | TRBJ1-4 | few | TRBV10-3 | CAISGANEKLFF | TGTGCCATCAGTGGAGCTAATGAAAAACTGTTTTTT
. | TRBJ1-1 | . | TRBV7-9 | CASRLNQGLTEAFF | TGTGCCAGCAGGTTGAACCAGGGGCTTACTGAAGCTTTCTTT
. | TRBJ2-1 | once | TRBV11-2 | CASSLDRAGEQFF | TGTGCCAGCAGCTTAGATCGTGCGGGGGAGCAGTTCTTC
TRBD1 | TRBJ2-5 | few | TRBV9 | CASSPDRAKYQETQYF | TGTGCCAGCAGCCCGGACAGGGCTAAGTACCAAGAGACCCAGTACTTC
TRBD2 | TRBJ2-1 | . | TRBV6-2/TRBV6-3 | CASIPRGTRRMEQFF | TGTGCCAGCATTCCCAGAGGGACTAGGAGGATGGAGCAGTTCTTC
TRBD1 | TRBJ2-3 | . | TRBV4-1 | CASSQVGTVTDTQYF | TGCGCCAGCAGCCAAGTGGGGACAGTCACAGATACGCAGTATTTT
TRBD2 | TRBJ2-1 | . | TRBV27 | CASSLRVAGGPIYNEQFF | TGTGCCAGCAGTTTAAGGGTAGCGGGAGGACCTATCTACAATGAGCAGTTCTTC
TRBD1 | TRBJ2-7 | few | TRBV4-1 | CASSQDLSDRVPYEQYF | TGCGCCAGCAGCCAAGATCTCTCGGACAGGGTACCCTACGAGCAGTACTTC
. | TRBJ2-1 | . | TRBV12-3/TRBV12-4 | CASCIGPQRFF | TGTGCCAGCTGCATCGGCCCCCAGAGATTCTTC
. | TRBJ1-5 | . | TRBV27 | CASRYLGRGQPQHF | TGTGCCAGCAGATATCTCGGACGGGGCCAGCCCCAGCATTTT
. | TRBJ1-1 | few | TRBV27 | CASSLTRGQNTEAFF | TGTGCCAGCAGTTTGACAAGGGGACAGAACACTGAAGCTTTCTTT
. | TRBJ1-2 | many | TRBV29-1 | CSVEAFYGYTF | TGCAGCGTTGAAGCGTTCTATGGCTACACCTTC
. | TRBJ1-2 | few | TRBV3-1 | CASSYRSGTGDYGYTF | TGTGCCAGCAGCTATCGTTCTGGGACTGGGGATTATGGCTACACCTTC
. | TRBJ2-7 | few | TRBV20-1 | CSALTRNYEQYF | TGCAGTGCTCTGACTAGAAACTACGAGCAGTACTTC
. | TRBJ1-2 | few | TRBV20-1 | CSARGQTYGYTF | TGCAGTGCTAGAGGACAGACCTATGGCTACACCTTC
. | TRBJ2-3 | few | TRBV30 | CVMGDTQYF | TGCGTGATGGGAGATACGCAGTATTTT
. | TRBJ2-1 | few | TRBV4-1 | CASSQARRGADEQFF | TGCGCCAGCAGCCAGGCAAGGAGGGGAGCGGATGAGCAGTTCTTC
. | TRBJ2-3 | few | TRBV5-1 | CASSSSEYEDTQYF | TGCGCCAGCAGCTCCTCAGAATATGAAGATACGCAGTATTTT
. | TRBJ2-7 | . | TRBV4-3 | CASSQWGLSYEQYF | TGCGCCAGCAGCCAATGGGGGCTCTCCTACGAGCAGTACTTC
TRBD2 | TRBJ2-1 | . | TRBV5-1 | CASSLAPRLAGGPHEQFF | TGCGCCAGCAGCTTGGCCCCCCGACTAGCGGGAGGGCCTCATGAGCAGTTCTTC
. | TRBJ2-2 | . | TRBV6-6 | CASSYSARTNTGELFF | TGTGCCAGCAGTTACTCCGCACGGACCAACACCGGGGAGCTGTTTTTT
. | TRBJ1-4 | many | TRBV6-1 | CASSEFRTGNEKLFF | TGTGCCAGCAGTGAATTCCGGACGGGGAATGAAAAACTGTTTTTT
TRBD2 | TRBJ2-1 | few | TRBV10-3 | CAITSGRAVDEQFF | TGTGCCATCACAAGCGGGAGGGCCGTAGATGAGCAGTTCTTC
. | TRBJ1-4 | . | TRBV6-5 | CASSSGRELVEKLFF | TGTGCCAGCAGTTCCGGACGGGAGTTAGTTGAAAAACTGTTTTTT
. | TRBJ2-5 | . | TRBV25-1 | CASSPALQETQYF | TGTGCCAGCAGTCCGGCCCTCCAAGAGACCCAGTACTTC